The entry that follows covers one T cell receptor (beta chain) sequence. Its antigen remains undetermined. The record has no base qualities; no much larger clone is one base away. Taken with the paper, the label for time point translates to: baseline before first vaccination. Vaccinee samples were obtained from the UK trials COV001 and COV002, which included a single-blind randomized controlled phase 2/3 trial of AZD1222 (ChAdOx1 nCoV-19) in healthy adults. For TCRbeta chain sequencing, PBMC samples from trial participants were taken at day 0 and at day 28 after the second dose. The CDR3 regions of human TCRbeta chains were subjected to immunosequencing. Under the source paper's analysis protocol: Repertoire TCRs were matched against a reference library of SARS-CoV-2-specific TCRs generated with the MIRA antigen-specificity platform. Breadth meant the fraction of unique TCRs that were SARS-CoV-2-associated, whereas depth meant the fraction of total T cells that were SARS-CoV-2-associated. Each spike-specific TCR was assigned to its reactive spike region and to a CD4 or CD8 class using the MIRA data. Log10-transformed breadth and depth values were compared by one-way ANOVA with Sidak's multiple comparisons tests. TCRdb took over this immuneACCESS table, retaining in-frame rearrangements with V and J assigned. Such tables are incomplete; in checked studies, under half of the missing clones stem from an unresolved V gene, and the remainder is unexplained. Clone size and the V and J calls come from that table; the DNA yielded D and trimming. Within this sample are around 150,000 clones, with less than 95% of them counted one time only. The top ten clones comprise about 3.4% of the sample.

This record belongs to a study of T cell responses to AZD1222 COVID-19 vaccine listed by TCRdb under 2021. Turning to the overall study: AZD1222 recipients with second doses at about 4 weeks or about 12 weeks were pooled, because spike-specific TCR depth and breadth did not differ between schedules. Enrollment into the trials was organized by age into subgroups of 18-55, 56-69 and 70-plus years, and those subgroups contained around 150, 28 and 57 TCR-sequenced participants, respectively. A total of more than 230 trial participants underwent TCR sequencing, of whom 207 had received two doses of AZD1222 and around 25 had received two doses of the MenACWY control vaccine. Overall results and qualifications from the work: The 56-69-year group was small, and its depth increase did not reach significance, likely because of low power. After two AZD1222 doses, spike-specific TCR breadth and depth were significantly higher than at day 0 and than in MenACWY recipients. Vaccine-associated CD4 TCRs spanned the whole spike protein, with dominant responses in regions 160-218 and 743-854. Most participants were white British and females outnumbered males, and the authors suggested that clonal diversity may have been underestimated. Conclusions about previously exposed vaccinees were limited because only a handful of AZD1222 recipients were SARS-CoV-2 seropositive at baseline. Because no samples from the day 14 peak response were available, repertoires could be characterized only after the peak T cell response. Reportedly, close to half of the unique spike-specific TCRs recognized epitopes lying outside the regions that are mutated in the B.1.351 and B.1.1.7 variants.

Trimming at the junction amounts to 1 base on V and 2 bases on J, and the germline ends lie 11 bases apart. CDR1 is given as GTSNPN and CDR2 as SVGIG, both from the germline V gene (reference sequence). The CDR3 runs 15 amino acids, cysteine and phenylalanine included. Kept here is only the CDR3 DNA, which spans 45 bases and is read in frame from base 1. The starting material was peripheral blood, obtained on day 0 of AZD1222 vaccination. The rearrangement joined TRBV30 to TRBJ2-2, with TRBD1 tentatively as D gene (6 bases match). The clonotype comes from an adult in good health. CDR3 region: CAWSALGANTGELFF. The DNA sequence is as follows: TGTGCCTGGAGTGCGCTGGGGGCAAACACCGGGGAGCTGTTTTTT.